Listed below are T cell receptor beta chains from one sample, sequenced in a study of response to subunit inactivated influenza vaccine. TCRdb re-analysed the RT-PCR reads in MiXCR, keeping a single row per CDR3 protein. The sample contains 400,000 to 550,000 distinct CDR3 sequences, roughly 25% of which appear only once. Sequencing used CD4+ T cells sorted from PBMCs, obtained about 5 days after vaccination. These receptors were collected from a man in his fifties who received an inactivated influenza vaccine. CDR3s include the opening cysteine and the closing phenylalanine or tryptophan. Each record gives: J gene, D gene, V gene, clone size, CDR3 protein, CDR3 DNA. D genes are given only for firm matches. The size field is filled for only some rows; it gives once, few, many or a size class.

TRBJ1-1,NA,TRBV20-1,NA,CSAREWQDIEAFF,TGCAGTGCTAGAGAGTGGCAGGATATTGAAGCTTTCTTT
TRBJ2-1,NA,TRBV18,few,CASSPFTDNEQFF,TGTGCCAGCTCACCGTTTACAGACAATGAGCAGTTCTTC
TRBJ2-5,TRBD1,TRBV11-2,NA,CASSLDRRAGGIETQYF,TGTGCCAGCAGCTTAGATCGTAGGGCAGGGGGCATAGAGACCCAGTACTTC
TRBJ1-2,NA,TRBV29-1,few,CSVEPTVNYGYTF,TGCAGCGTTGAACCCACAGTTAACTATGGCTACACCTTC
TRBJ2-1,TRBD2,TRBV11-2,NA,CASSWAGGGNEQFF,TGTGCCAGCAGCTGGGCTGGCGGGGGCAATGAGCAGTTCTTC
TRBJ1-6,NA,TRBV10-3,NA,CAISPSGLINSPLHF,TGTGCCATCAGTCCATCGGGACTGATAAATTCACCCCTCCACTTT
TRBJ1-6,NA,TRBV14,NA,CASSLRPGSSPLHF,TGTGCCAGCAGCCTCCGACCAGGGAGTTCACCCCTCCACTTT
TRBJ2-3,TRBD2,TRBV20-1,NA,CSATGLAGWNTDTQYF,TGCAGTGCCACAGGACTAGCGGGGTGGAATACAGATACGCAGTATTTT
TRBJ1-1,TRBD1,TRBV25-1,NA,CASRQAGGMNTEAFF,TGTGCCAGCAGACAGGCAGGGGGGATGAACACTGAAGCTTTCTTT
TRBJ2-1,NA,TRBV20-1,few,CSAASGEQFF,TGCAGTGCTGCAAGCGGTGAGCAGTTCTTC
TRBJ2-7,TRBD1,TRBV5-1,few,CASSYTGVRSYSEQYF,TGCGCCAGCAGTTACACAGGGGTGCGCTCTTATTCCGAGCAGTACTTC
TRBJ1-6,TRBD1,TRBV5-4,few,CASSWGQGNSPLHF,TGTGCCAGCAGCTGGGGACAGGGAAATTCACCCCTCCACTTT
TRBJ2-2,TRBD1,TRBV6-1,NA,CASSHRGQNTGELFF,TGTGCCAGCAGCCACAGGGGGCAGAACACCGGGGAGCTGTTTTTT
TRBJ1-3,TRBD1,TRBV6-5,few,CASSYSGDRRNTIYF,TGTGCCAGCAGTTACTCAGGGGACAGAAGAAACACCATATATTTT
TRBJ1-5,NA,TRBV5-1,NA,CASRGSLGVFYGNQPQHF,TGCGCCAGCAGGGGTTCCTTGGGGGTTTTCTATGGCAATCAGCCCCAGCATTTT
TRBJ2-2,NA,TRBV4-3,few,CASSQVESGELFF,TGCGCCAGCAGCCAAGTGGAATCCGGGGAGCTGTTTTTT
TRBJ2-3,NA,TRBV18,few,CANSPNAGDTQYF,TGTGCCAACTCACCAAACGCGGGAGATACGCAGTATTTT
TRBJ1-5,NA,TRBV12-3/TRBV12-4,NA,CASSLWEDQPQHF,TGTGCCAGCAGTTTGTGGGAGGATCAGCCCCAGCATTTT
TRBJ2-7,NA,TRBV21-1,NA,CASSSVVGYEQYF,TGTGCCAGCAGCTCTGTGGTAGGCTACGAGCAGTACTTC
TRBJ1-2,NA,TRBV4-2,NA,CASSQEGGLNGYTF,TGTGCCAGCAGCCAAGAGGGGGGGCTTAATGGCTACACCTTC
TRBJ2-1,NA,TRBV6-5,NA,CASSSRTLRAEQFF,TGTGCCAGCAGTTCAAGGACACTCCGGGCTGAGCAGTTCTTC
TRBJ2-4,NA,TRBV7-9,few,CASSQTGTFENIQYF,TGTGCCAGCAGCCAAACAGGGACCTTCGAAAACATTCAGTACTTC
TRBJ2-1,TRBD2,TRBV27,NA,CASSQTSGSLDEQFF,TGTGCCAGCAGTCAAACTAGCGGGAGTCTCGATGAGCAGTTCTTC
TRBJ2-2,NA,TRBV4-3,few,CASSQGGVANTGELFF,TGCGCCAGCAGCCAAGGCGGGGTCGCGAACACCGGGGAGCTGTTTTTT
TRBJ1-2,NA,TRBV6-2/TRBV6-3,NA,CASSYVSGNGYTF,TGTGCCAGCAGTTACGTTTCGGGGAATGGCTACACCTTC
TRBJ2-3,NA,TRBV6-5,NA,CASSSRRASTDTQYF,TGTGCCAGCAGTTCTCGGCGGGCTAGCACAGATACGCAGTATTTT
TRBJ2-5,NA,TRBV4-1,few,CASSQALAIQETQYF,TGCGCCAGCAGCCAAGCGTTGGCTATCCAAGAGACCCAGTACTTC
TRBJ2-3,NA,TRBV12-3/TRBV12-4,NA,CASSLSARGTDTQYF,TGTGCCAGCAGTTTATCGGCGAGGGGCACAGATACGCAGTATTTT
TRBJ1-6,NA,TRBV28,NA,CASRRQTNNSPLHF,TGTGCCAGCAGAAGACAGACCAATAATTCACCCCTCCACTTT
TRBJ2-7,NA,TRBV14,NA,CASSPGPAAPEQYF,TGTGCCAGCAGCCCGGGACCCGCCGCCCCCGAGCAGTACTTC
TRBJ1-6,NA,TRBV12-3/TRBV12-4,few,CASSLSRGSPLHF,TGTGCCAGCAGCCTATCCAGGGGTTCACCCCTCCACTTT